The 18 T cell receptor beta chains reported below all come from one sample, sequenced in a study of blood T cell repertoires in COVID-19. Data came from immunoSEQ multiplex PCR; TCRdb stores just in-frame clones and leaves some out. The table lists 250,000 to 300,000 clones, roughly 86% of them singletons. The source material was peripheral blood. The receptor set was obtained from a man aged 18 to 30 with active or convalescent COVID-19.

This chain joins TRBV5-4 and TRBJ2-7; 7 nucleotides agree with TRBD2. The CDR3 covers 14 residues. V lost 1 base, J lost 5 bases, and 6 bases stayed unmatched. The germline V gene encodes CDR1 SGHNT and CDR2 YYREEE (reference sequence). CDR3 residues: CASSLKGSGDEQYF. In DNA, the CDR3 is TGTGCCAGCAGCTTGAAAGGGAGCGGGGACGAGCAGTACTTC.

The CDR3 region is CASSEEGWDEQYF. The CDR3 nucleotides read TGTGCCAGCAGTGAGGAGGGTTGGGACGAGCAGTACTTC. J is TRBJ2-7 and V is TRBV25-1; D may be TRBD2 (6 bases). Germline CDR1 is MGHDK and CDR2 is SYGVNS. The CDR3 consists of 13 residues. Trimming pared 3 bases from V and 5 bases from J, leaving 11 bases between.

The V and J genes are TRBV7-9 and TRBJ1-1; weak D call: TRBD1 (6 bases). The ends were cut back, 2 bases at V and 1 base at J, with 11 bases in the middle. Germline assignment: CDR1 SEHNR and CDR2 FQNEAQ (reference sequence). The CDR3 loop spans 15 amino acids. This CDR3 is CASSLLQGGNTEAFF. The CDR3 DNA sequence: TGTGCCAGCAGCTTATTACAGGGTGGGAACACTGAAGCTTTCTTT.

V gene TRBV9 combines with J gene TRBJ2-5; the match to TRBD1 covers 11 bases. With 0 bases clipped from V and 4 bases from J, the junction kept 8 bases outside the gene matches. The CDR3 is 17 residues long. CDR1 and CDR2 from the germline V gene are SGDLS and YYNGEE. The chain's CDR3 is CASSVGGQGVWGETQYF. The CDR3 bases are TGTGCCAGCAGCGTAGGGGGACAGGGGGTCTGGGGAGAGACCCAGTACTTC.

This clone has only a few counts. The CDR3 sequence is CASSPPRSGAYNEQFF. DNA for the CDR3: TGTGCCAGCAGCCCCCCCCGTAGCGGGGCATACAATGAGCAGTTCTTC. The chain couples TRBV5-4 to TRBJ2-1; 8 bases line up with TRBD2. The germline CDR1 and CDR2 sequences are SGHNT and YYREEE (reference sequence). The V gene end was trimmed by 4 bases and the J gene end by 4 bases; junction bases not matched to a gene: 10. The CDR3 covers 16 residues. Variable domain in full (rest from reference TRBV5-4 and TRBJ2-1): ETGVTQSPTHLIKTRGQQVTLRCSSQSGHNTVSWYQQALGQGPQFIFQYYREEENGRGNFPPRFSGLQFPNYSSELNVNALELDDSALYLCASSPPRSGAYNEQFFGPGTRLTVL.

V usage is TRBV19 and J usage is TRBJ1-6; D gene uncertain. Trimming pared 3 bases from V and 0 bases from J, leaving 9 bases between. CDR1 LNHDA and CDR2 SQIVND come from the germline V gene (reference sequence). The CDR3 spans 16 residues. CDR3 DNA sequence: TGTGCCAGTAGTATCTTGAGGAGCTCCTATAATTCACCCCTCCACTTT. Amino acid sequence: CASSILRSSYNSPLHF.

The genes are TRBV13 and TRBJ2-3; D remains unclear. From germline, CDR1 is PRHDT and CDR2 FYEKMQ (reference sequence). With 2 bases removed from V and 0 bases from J, the gap between germline ends came to 9 bases. The CDR3 length is 15 residues. This CDR3 is CASSLNPVSTDTQYF. CDR3 sequence (DNA): TGTGCCAGCAGCTTAAATCCAGTTAGCACAGATACGCAGTATTTT.

The chain joins TRBV7-6 to TRBJ2-2, with 7 bases lining up with TRBD1. This CDR3 has 15 residues. Germline CDR1 and CDR2: SGHVS and FNYEAQ. J was trimmed by 0 bases and V by 5 bases; bases with no gene match: 3. The CDR3, as DNA: TGTGCCAGCAGCCCCGACAGGGCGAACACCGGGGAGCTGTTTTTT. Translated, it gives CASSPDRANTGELFF.

J is TRBJ2-5 and V is TRBV3-1 (or the pseudogene TRBV3-2), with 10 bases fitting TRBD1. The CDR3 loop spans 13 amino acids. With 2 bases clipped from V and 10 bases from J, the junction kept 4 bases outside the gene matches. Looked up from germline, CDR1 is LGHDT and CDR2 is YNNKEL (reference sequence). The CDR3 here is CASSQLTGGDQYF. The CDR3 DNA reads TGTGCCAGCAGCCAATTGACAGGGGGCGACCAGTACTTC.

Worth noting for this clone: Other DNA sequences in the sample encode the same CDR3. The chain couples TRBV3-1 (or the pseudogene TRBV3-2) to TRBJ2-3, with no clear D. The CDR3 spans 14 residues. Germline lookup yields CDR1 LGHDT and CDR2 YNNKEL (reference sequence). Trimming stripped 0 bases from V and 1 base from J, with 5 bases between. The CDR3 sequence: CASSQDPGTDTQYF. CDR3 nucleotides: TGTGCCAGCAGCCAAGATCCAGGCACAGATACGCAGTATTTT.

The V call is TRBV4-1, the J call TRBJ2-3, with D possibly TRBD2 on 5 matching bases. Trimming took 0 bases from V and 0 from J, leaving 7 bases between them. The CDR3 length is 15 residues. CDR1 and CDR2 (germline): MGHRA, YSYEKL. CDR3 residues: CASSQEGLSTDTQYF. CDR3 nucleotide sequence: TGCGCCAGCAGCCAAGAAGGACTGAGCACAGATACGCAGTATTTT.

This chain links TRBV29-1 with TRBJ2-2, with D perhaps TRBD1 (7 bases). Germline-derived CDR1 and CDR2 are SQVTM and ANQGSEA. The CDR3 is 13 residues long. V lost 7 bases and J lost 2, with 11 bases in between. The CDR3 DNA sequence: TGCAGCGGCGGGACAGCCAACACCGGGGAGCTGTTTTTT. It yields the protein CSGGTANTGELFF.

The chain links TRBV11-3 to TRBJ2-1, with 7 nucleotides matching TRBD1. The germline gives CDR1 SGHNT, CDR2 YENEEA. The CDR3 is 13 amino acids. Germline trimming cut 3 bases from V and 15 bases from J; bases unmatched to any gene: 11. CDR3 DNA: TGTGCCAGCAGCTTCCCGGACAGGCGGGCGGTGTTCTTC. Amino acid sequence: CASSFPDRRAVFF.

This rearrangement joins TRBV19 to TRBJ2-1, with D tentatively TRBD2 (5 bases). The CDR3 runs 13 residues. V lost 1 base, J lost 6 bases, and 7 bases lay in between. Looked up from germline, CDR1 is LNHDA and CDR2 is SQIVND (reference sequence). CDR3 nucleotide sequence: TGTGCCAGTAGTATAGTAGAGGGCAATGAGCAGTTCTTC. As protein: CASSIVEGNEQFF.

The V and J genes are TRBV5-4 and TRBJ2-7; 9 bases align to TRBD1. The CDR3 is 12 residues long. The V segment lost 3 bases and the J segment 7 bases; nucleotides outside the gene matches: 2. Germline V CDR1 and CDR2: SGHNT, YYREEE (reference sequence). Written as DNA, the CDR3 is TGTGCCAGCAGCTGGGGACAGGGAGAGCAGTACTTC. It yields the protein CASSWGQGEQYF. The whole variable domain, filled in from reference TRBV5-4 and TRBJ2-7, reads ETGVTQSPTHLIKTRGQQVTLRCSSQSGHNTVSWYQQALGQGPQFIFQYYREEENGRGNFPPRFSGLQFPNYSSELNVNALELDDSALYLCASSWGQGEQYFGPGTRLTVT.

This clone was seen a handful of times. The chain couples TRBV5-1 to TRBJ1-2; 9 nucleotides agree with TRBD1. V shed 3 bases and J 8 bases; nucleotides not matched to a gene: 11. CDR3 length: 15 residues. The germline V gene encodes CDR1 SGHRS and CDR2 YFSETQ. The CDR3 DNA reads TGCGCCAGCAGCTCCGGGACAGGGATACGAGAGGGCTACACCTTC. Translating it yields CASSSGTGIREGYTF. The full variable domain, rest sourced from reference TRBV5-1 and TRBJ1-2, is KAGVTQTPRYLIKTRGQQVTLSCSPISGHRSVSWYQQTPGQGLQFLFEYFSETQRNKGNFPGRFSGRQFSNSRSEMNVSTLELGDSALYLCASSSGTGIREGYTFGSGTRLTVV.

The chain is built from TRBV27 and TRBJ1-2, with D possibly being TRBD1 (5 bases). CDR1 MNHEY and CDR2 SMNVEV come from the germline V gene (reference sequence). Trimming took 2 bases from V and 7 from J, leaving 11 bases between them. CDR3 length equals 13 residues. The CDR3 nucleotides are TGTGCCAGCAGTTTACGCGGGGACCTTGGCTACACCTTC. Translated, it gives CASSLRGDLGYTF.

This rearrangement joins TRBV6-2 or TRBV6-3 to TRBJ2-7, with 8 bases fitting TRBD1. This CDR3 spans 15 amino acids. The germline gives CDR1 MNHEY, CDR2 SVGEGT. V dropped 4 bases and J dropped 0; count of bases not matched to a gene: 5. The CDR3, as DNA: TGTGCCAGCAGTTGGGCTCAGGGGGCCTCCTACGAGCAGTACTTC. This gives the protein CASSWAQGASYEQYF.